Each of the 8 T cell receptor beta chains below was sequenced from the same sample in a study of a mutant IDH1 vaccine in newly diagnosed glioma. These receptors are not linked to any known antigen. As to time point: week 23, last vaccination. Every single dose of the vaccine, 300 ug of mutant IDH1 20-mer peptide, came with topical imiquimod. Here immunoSEQ multiplex PCR was the method, and the copy in TCRdb shows in-frame clones only, minus some. The repertoire holds roughly 43,000 clones, with around 85% as singletons. Material: PBMCs, obtained from a glioma patient whose treatment included an IDH1 peptide vaccine. These receptors were collected from a woman in her late teens or twenties with glioma. Some clones in this sample may be carry-over from other donors' samples.

This chain connects TRBV7-9 to TRBJ2-1; unclear D gene. Trimming removed 7 bases from V and 6 bases from J, with 16 bases in between. Germline CDR1 and CDR2: SEHNR and FQNEAQ (reference sequence). CDR3 length: 14 amino acids. The CDR3 DNA reads as TGTGCCAGCAATACAGACGGCTTAACCAATGAGCAGTTCTTC. Translated: CASNTDGLTNEQFF.

V is TRBV5-1 and J is TRBJ2-2, with D possibly matching TRBD2 (5 bases). Trimming took off 0 bases at V and 1 base at J, with 10 bases between the two ends. Germline values: CDR1 SGHRS, CDR2 YFSETQ. CDR3 length: 16 amino acids. CDR3 DNA sequence: TGCGCCAGCAGCTTGGCCGGGAAGGAGAACACCGGGGAGCTGTTTTTT. Its translation: CASSLAGKENTGELFF. The entire variable domain, with the rest obtained from reference TRBV5-1 and TRBJ2-2, is as follows: KAGVTQTPRYLIKTRGQQVTLSCSPISGHRSVSWYQQTPGQGLQFLFEYFSETQRNKGNFPGRFSGRQFSNSRSEMNVSTLELGDSALYLCASSLAGKENTGELFFGEGSRLTVL.

The rearrangement joins TRBV6-5 to TRBJ1-3; D remains ambiguous. Looked up from germline, CDR1 is MNHEY and CDR2 is SVGAGI. CDR3 length: 15 amino acids. V lost 0 bases to trimming and J lost 0 bases, with 6 bases between them. Here the CDR3 DNA reads TGTGCCAGCAGTTACTCCCCGAGCTCTGGAAACACCATATATTTT. It codes for CASSYSPSSGNTIYF.

The gene calls are TRBV6-6 and TRBJ2-7, with 10 bases lining up with TRBD2. From germline, CDR1 is MNHNY and CDR2 SVGAGI (reference sequence). V was clipped by 9 bases and J by 5 bases; unmatched bases: 7. This CDR3 has 13 amino acids. CDR3 region: CASFSGRNNEQYF. CDR3 nucleotides: TGTGCCAGTTTTAGCGGGAGGAACAACGAGCAGTACTTC.

V and J are TRBV12-5 and TRBJ2-3, with D perhaps matching TRBD2 (6 bases). Trimming shortened V by 4 bases and J by 4 bases, and 18 bases separated the two germline ends. The CDR3 runs 16 residues. Germline CDR1 and CDR2: LGHNT and FRNRAP. The CDR3 nucleotides are TGTGCTAGTGGTTATAGCGGCCCGGGTCTTCCAGATACGCAGTATTTT. Its protein product is CASGYSGPGLPDTQYF.

This rearrangement joins TRBV9 to TRBJ1-1, with 7 bases identical to TRBD1. The CDR3 runs to 15 residues. After removal of 3 bases from V and 1 base from J, the junction contained 6 bases not matched to a gene. CDR1 is SGDLS and CDR2 is YYNGEE in the germline V gene. The CDR3 is CASSARQGGNTEAFF. CDR3 DNA sequence: TGTGCCAGCAGCGCCCGACAGGGAGGGAACACTGAAGCTTTCTTT.

The chain carries TRBV4-1 and TRBJ1-4; possibly TRBD1 for D (6 bases). V was cut by 1 base and J by 3 bases, with 27 bases left in between. CDR3 length equals 21 residues. The germline V gene has CDR1 MGHRA and CDR2 YSYEKL. The CDR3 reads CASSQGYPRAQGKRANEKLFF. CDR3 sequence (DNA): TGCGCCAGCAGCCAAGGGTACCCGCGCGCCCAGGGGAAAAGGGCTAATGAAAAACTGTTTTTT.

This clone showed up just a few times. This chain links TRBV6-1 with TRBJ1-5; no definite D call. Trimming pared 5 bases from V and 2 bases from J, leaving 7 bases between. Looked up from germline, CDR1 is MNHNS and CDR2 is SASEGT. The length of the CDR3 is 13 residues. CDR3 DNA: TGTGCCAGCAGTCGGGGTCGCAATCAGCCCCAGCATTTT. It yields the protein CASSRGRNQPQHF.